Shown below are 4 T cell receptor beta chains from a single sample sequenced in a study of cytotoxic CD8 clonotypes in ibrutinib-treated CLL (dated by TCRdb to about 2021). Read against the paper, the sample's time point label means: approximately twelve months on ibrutinib. The protocol used for the library was the immunoSEQ multiplex PCR assay. Here the immuneACCESS table is served through TCRdb, limited to in-frame sequences with V and J called. Missing clones are a known gap in these copies; in checked studies unresolved V genes cover under half, and the rest lacks a known reason. The sample records some 200,000 clones, 70% to 75% of which are singletons. Of the sample, over 5.5% falls within the top ten clones. Here the sequenced sample was PBMCs, taken after 12 months of ibrutinib treatment. Receptor source: a human donor with chronic lymphocytic leukemia.

This chain connects TRBV5-1 to TRBJ2-1, with 12 positions matching TRBD2. The J segment lost 8 bases and the V segment lost 3 bases, leaving 6 bases of the junction unmatched. CDR1 is SGHRS and CDR2 is YFSETQ in the germline V gene. The CDR3 is made up of 15 amino acids. The CDR3 DNA reads TGCGCCAGCAGCTCCGGGACTAGCGGGTTTTATGAGCAGTTCTTC. It codes for CASSSGTSGFYEQFF.

This sequence joins TRBV29-1 and TRBJ2-7, with TRBD1 identical over 7 bases. Unmatched junction bases numbered 7, after V lost 3 bases and J lost 5 bases. The V gene's germline CDR1 is SQVTM and CDR2 ANQGSEA. This CDR3 comprises 13 residues. CDR3 sequence (DNA): TGCAGCGTTGAGACGACGGACAGGCACGAGCAGTACTTC. Translating it yields CSVETTDRHEQYF.

The gene calls are TRBV28 and TRBJ1-2; D is undetermined. CDR1 and CDR2 (germline): MDHEN, SYDVKM. Between the trimmed V and J ends, which lost 2 bases and 7 bases, there was a span of 5 bases. The CDR3 runs 11 residues. CDR3 residues: CASSLGLGYTF. The CDR3 bases are TGTGCCAGCAGTTTAGGGCTTGGCTACACCTTC.

V and J are TRBV28 and TRBJ2-7; TRBD1 might be the D (6 bases). Germline CDR1 MDHEN, CDR2 SYDVKM. V shed 2 bases and J shed 5 bases, with 10 bases lying between them. CDR3 length equals 13 residues. The CDR3 sequence is CASSLTGYHEQYF. In DNA form, the CDR3 reads TGTGCCAGCAGTTTAACAGGGTACCACGAGCAGTACTTC.